This entry lists 19 T cell receptor beta chains sequenced from one sample in a study of cytomegalovirus exposure and HLA in healthy donors. The primer mix had 60 Vbeta and 13 Jbeta primers. TCRdb keeps only in-frame clones here, not all; method: immunoSEQ multiplex PCR. In the table there are more than 130,000 clones, around 72% of which are singletons. The sequenced sample was PBMCs. These TCRs come from a human donor in good health.

This clone was counted between two and nine times. The chain is built from TRBV5-4 and TRBJ2-7, with TRBD2 as a possible D gene (6 bases). CDR1 is SGHNT, CDR2 YYREEE, per germline (reference sequence). V dropped 3 bases and J dropped 9 bases, with 16 bases sitting between them. This CDR3 region has 13 residues. CDR3 sequence: CASSSTVGGAQYF. The CDR3 DNA reads as TGTGCCAGCAGCTCCACGGTCGGGGGAGCGCAGTACTTC.

The chain couples TRBV10-3 to TRBJ2-7; 8 nucleotides match TRBD2. This CDR3 is 14 amino acids long. V lost 5 bases, J lost 5 bases, and 8 bases stayed unmatched. CDR1 ENHRY and CDR2 SYGVKD come from the germline V gene. This CDR3 reads CAISPTGGLDEQYF. For the CDR3, the DNA is TGTGCCATCAGTCCCACGGGGGGGTTGGACGAGCAGTACTTC.

This chain connects TRBV11-1 to TRBJ2-3; TRBD1 matches at 11 bases. Germline-derived CDR1 and CDR2 are SGHAT and FQDESV (reference sequence). The V segment lost 5 bases and the J segment 6 bases; nucleotides outside the gene matches: 4. CDR3 length: 14 residues. Here the CDR3 reads CASSRTGGFDTQYF. The CDR3 DNA reads TGTGCCAGCAGCCGGACAGGGGGCTTCGATACGCAGTATTTT.

The chain uses TRBV5-1 and TRBJ1-2, with 11 bases that match TRBD1. Germline V gene sequence: CDR1 SGHRS, CDR2 YFSETQ. The CDR3 has 15 amino acids. V lost 4 bases and J lost 2; bases outside the gene matches: 4. CDR3 sequence reads: CASSGGTGGNYGYTF. Here the CDR3 DNA reads TGCGCCAGCAGCGGCGGGACAGGGGGAAACTATGGCTACACCTTC.

The chain couples TRBV6-4 to TRBJ2-2; TRBD1 aligns across 10 bases. Germline V gene sequence: CDR1 MRHNA, CDR2 SNTAGT. V shed 6 bases and J 6 bases; nucleotides not matched to a gene: 7. The CDR3 is made up of 15 amino acids. The CDR3, as DNA: TGTGCCAGCAGAGGGGGACAGGGGTTTTCCGGGGAGCTGTTTTTT. Translated: CASRGGQGFSGELFF.

The chain has TRBV9 and TRBJ2-1, with 9 bases identical to TRBD2. Germline V CDR1 and CDR2: SGDLS, YYNGEE. The CDR3 consists of 13 residues. V lost 5 bases to trimming and J lost 9 bases; unmatched junction nucleotides: 6. In DNA form, the CDR3 reads TGTGCCAGCAGTAGCGGGAGAGGAGGTGAGCAGTTCTTC. Translation gives CASSSGRGGEQFF.

The chain carries TRBV9 and TRBJ2-7; 9 bases are shared with TRBD1. CDR1 and CDR2 (germline): SGDLS, YYNGEE. The CDR3 contains 14 residues. V was clipped by 4 bases and J by 5 bases; unmatched bases: 7. The CDR3 loop is CASSTGTGSHEQYF. CDR3 DNA sequence: TGTGCCAGCAGCACCGGGACAGGGTCCCACGAGCAGTACTTC.

The chain couples TRBV5-6 to TRBJ2-1; TRBD2 aligns across 13 bases. The CDR3 loop spans 17 amino acids. V lost 6 bases, J lost 0 bases, and 6 bases stayed unmatched. CDR1 is SGHDT, CDR2 YYEEEE, per germline. The CDR3 sequence is CASKGLAGLSSYNEQFF. The CDR3 coding sequence is TGTGCCAGCAAGGGACTAGCGGGACTAAGCTCCTACAATGAGCAGTTCTTC.

The chain links TRBV5-6 to TRBJ2-3; 8 bases fit TRBD2. The CDR3 has 14 residues. The V segment lost 2 bases and the J segment 4 bases; nucleotides outside the gene matches: 3. Germline CDR1 and CDR2: SGHDT and YYEEEE. The CDR3 here is CASSFSAGADTQYF. In DNA, the CDR3 is TGTGCCAGCAGCTTCTCAGCGGGGGCAGATACGCAGTATTTT.

The chain employs TRBV6-5 and TRBJ2-5; D might be TRBD2 (6 bases). There are 13 residues in the CDR3. V lost 5 bases and J lost 2, with 9 bases in between. Germline CDR1 is MNHEY and CDR2 is SVGAGI. The CDR3 DNA reads TGTGCCAGCAGTCGGACTAAACAAGAGACCCAGTACTTC. Translating gives CASSRTKQETQYF.

The chain carries TRBV7-3 and TRBJ1-2; D not resolved. CDR1 and CDR2 from the germline V gene are SGHTA and FQGTGA. V lost 2 bases, J lost 4 bases, and 8 bases lay in between. This CDR3 contains 13 residues. The CDR3 loop reads CASSLSFGYGYTF. In DNA form, the CDR3 reads TGTGCCAGCAGCTTATCTTTCGGCTATGGCTACACCTTC.

The chain is built from TRBV27 and TRBJ2-1, with 8 bases lining up with TRBD2. CDR3 size: 14 residues. Trimming removed 5 bases from V and 8 bases from J; junction bases left unmatched: 8. The germline gives CDR1 MNHEY, CDR2 SMNVEV (reference sequence). This CDR3 reads CASSIRLAWHEQFF. CDR3 DNA sequence: TGTGCCAGCAGTATCCGACTAGCGTGGCATGAGCAGTTCTTC.

This chain links TRBV29-1 with TRBJ1-1; perhaps TRBD1 as D (6 bases). This CDR3 comprises 12 residues. The V end lost 3 bases, the J end lost 4 bases, and 9 bases lay between the germline ends. Germline V lookup: CDR1 SQVTM, CDR2 ANQGSEA. The CDR3 protein is CSVEDSITEAFF. CDR3 nucleotide sequence: TGCAGCGTTGAGGACAGTATCACTGAAGCTTTCTTT. The entire variable domain, with the rest obtained from reference TRBV29-1 and TRBJ1-1, is as follows: SAVISQKPSRDICQRGTSLTIQCQVDSQVTMMFWYRQQPGQSLTLIATANQGSEATYESGFVIDKFPISRPNLTFSTLTVSNMSPEDSSIYLCSVEDSITEAFFGQGTRLTVV.

The chain combines TRBV10-3 with TRBJ2-7; tentatively, D is TRBD1 (5 bases). CDR1 and CDR2 (germline): ENHRY, SYGVKD. There are 12 residues in the CDR3. The V end lost 5 bases, the J end lost 4 bases, and 9 bases lay between the germline ends. The CDR3: CAISTDRYEQYF. DNA for the CDR3: TGTGCCATCAGTACAGACAGATACGAGCAGTACTTC.

V and J are TRBV6-7 and TRBJ1-5; D is unresolved. TRBV6-7 is known as an ORF, though its function is uncertain. Trimming shortened V by 7 bases and J by 0 bases, and 16 bases separated the two germline ends. CDR3 length equals 16 residues. CDR3 in amino acids: CASIYDGRHSNQPQHF. In DNA, the CDR3 is TGTGCCAGCATCTACGACGGAAGACATAGCAATCAGCCCCAGCATTTT.

This clone was seen once. The chain carries TRBV11-2 and TRBJ2-7; D gene uncertain. CDR3 length: 12 residues. CDR1 is SGHAT and CDR2 is FQNNGV in the germline V gene. V was pared by 2 bases and J by 4 bases, with 6 bases between. CDR3 bases: TGTGCCAGCAGCTTAAACGGTTACGAGCAGTACTTC. The encoded protein is CASSLNGYEQYF.

This clone was picked up a small number of times. The genes are TRBV5-1 and TRBJ2-2; 7 nucleotides match TRBD2. The CDR3 is 18 residues long. V trimming: 0 bases; J trimming: 1 base; junction bases outside the gene matches: 9. Germline-derived CDR1 and CDR2 are SGHRS and YFSETQ. The CDR3 loop is CASSLAPLAGLNTGELFF. Here the CDR3 DNA reads TGCGCCAGCAGCTTGGCCCCCTTAGCGGGCCTGAACACCGGGGAGCTGTTTTTT.

This chain joins TRBV6-5 and TRBJ1-6; 7 positions agree with TRBD1. V lost 5 bases, J lost 7 bases, and 5 bases stayed unmatched. Germline V CDR1 and CDR2: MNHEY, SVGAGI. This CDR3 comprises 14 residues. CDR3 DNA sequence: TGTGCCAGCAGTGCCGGACAGGTGAATTCACCCCTCCACTTT. Residues: CASSAGQVNSPLHF.

This clone was detected only a few times. The V call is TRBV5-1, the J call TRBJ2-1; D may be TRBD1 (5 bases). Germline CDR1 and CDR2: SGHRS and YFSETQ. The CDR3 covers 15 residues. Trimming took off 2 bases at V and 0 bases at J, with 9 bases between the two ends. This chain's CDR3 is CASSFRDISYNEQFF. The CDR3 coding sequence is TGCGCCAGCAGCTTCAGGGATATCTCCTACAATGAGCAGTTCTTC.